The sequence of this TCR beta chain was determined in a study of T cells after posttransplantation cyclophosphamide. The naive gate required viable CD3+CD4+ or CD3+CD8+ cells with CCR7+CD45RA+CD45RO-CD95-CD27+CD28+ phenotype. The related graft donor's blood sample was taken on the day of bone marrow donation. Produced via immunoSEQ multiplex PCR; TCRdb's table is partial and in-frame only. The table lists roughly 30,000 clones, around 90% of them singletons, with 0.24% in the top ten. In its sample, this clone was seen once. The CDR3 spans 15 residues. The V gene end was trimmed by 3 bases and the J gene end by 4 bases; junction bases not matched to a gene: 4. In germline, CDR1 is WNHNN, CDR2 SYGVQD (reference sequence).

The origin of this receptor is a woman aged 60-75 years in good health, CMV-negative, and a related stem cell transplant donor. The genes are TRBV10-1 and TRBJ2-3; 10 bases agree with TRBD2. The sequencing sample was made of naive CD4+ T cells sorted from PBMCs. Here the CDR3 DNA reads TGCGCCAGCAGTGATAGGCTAGCGGGAGCAGATACGCAGTATTTT. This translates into CASSDRLAGADTQYF.